The present T cell receptor beta chain was sequenced within a study of T cell responses to AZD1222 COVID-19 vaccine. Trimming shortened V by 6 bases and J by 1 base, and 12 bases separated the two germline ends. The germline V gene encodes CDR1 MNHEY and CDR2 SVGAGI. The CDR3 has 14 residues. Using immunoSEQ multiplex PCR, the repertoire was profiled, and TCRdb retains in-frame clones only, with some absent. The table has around 200,000 clones, about 93% seen once. The clonotype originates from an adult who received the MenACWY meningococcal vaccine as a control. This rearrangement joins TRBV6-5 to TRBJ1-1; D unclear. The sample here was peripheral blood, taken 28 days after the second dose of the MenACWY control vaccine. The CDR3 DNA is TGTGCCAGCAGACATACACTGGGGAACACTGAAGCTTTCTTT. This gives the protein CASRHTLGNTEAFF.